The 8 T cell receptor beta chains listed next were all sequenced from one sample in a study of Graves' ophthalmopathy and Graves' hyperthyroidism (dated by TCRdb to between 2017 and 2018). Data came from an Illumina HiSeq 2000. For repertoire sequencing, TCR beta CDR3 regions were amplified from RNA transcripts. HTBI primers and the Qiagen OneStep RT-PCR kit were used in a first-round RT-PCR, which was followed by a second-round multiplex PCR, size selection and purification. TCRdb cleaned the public reads at Q25 with fastp, built clones with MiXCR and kept in-frame beta chains. Entries that share a CDR3 protein sequence are merged under the most common genes and DNA. This sample lists 400,000 to 450,000 distinct CDR3 sequences; 20% to 25% were detected once. Under 3% of the sample is held by the ten biggest clonotypes. Sequenced: peripheral blood. The receptors originated from a woman aged 18-29 years with stable Graves' hyperthyroidism. Donor details come from another sample of the same person, matched by shared clones.

The chain has TRBV2 and TRBJ1-2; D gene uncertain. The length of the CDR3 is 13 residues. Germline V gives CDR1 SNHLY, CDR2 FYNNEI. V lost 3 bases to trimming and J lost 4 bases, with 9 bases between them. CDR3 in amino acids: CASSEARSYGYTF. DNA for the CDR3: TGTGCCAGCAGTGAGGCGAGGAGCTATGGCTACACCTTC.

The chain has TRBV20-1 and TRBJ2-5; 9 bases map to TRBD1. The CDR3 loop spans 13 amino acids. Trimming cost V 6 bases and J 5 bases; bases outside gene matches: 7. Germline values: CDR1 DFQATT, CDR2 SNEGSKA (reference sequence). CDR3 loop: CSAFLDRGETQYF. The CDR3 DNA is TGCAGTGCCTTTCTGGACAGGGGTGAGACCCAGTACTTC.

This clonotype was seen repeatedly, ten times or more. The chain uses TRBV5-6 and TRBJ1-2; TRBD1 matches 8 bases. The CDR3 length is 14 residues. Trimming at V came to 0 bases and at J to 6 bases, leaving 4 bases not matched to a gene. Germline CDR1 SGHDT, CDR2 YYEEEE. CDR3 in DNA: TGTGCCAGCAGCTTGGGGACAGGGTATGATGGCTACACCTTC. It yields the protein CASSLGTGYDGYTF.

This clonotype was detected ten times or more. The chain links TRBV7-9 to TRBJ2-5, with D possibly TRBD1 on 6 matching bases. Trimming left V 1 base short and J 4 bases short, with 13 bases between. Germline V lookup: CDR1 SEHNR, CDR2 FQNEAQ (reference sequence). There are 15 residues in the CDR3. This CDR3 is CASSLGGLAGETQYF. CDR3 nucleotide sequence: TGTGCCAGCAGCTTAGGGGGGCTAGCAGGAGAGACCCAGTACTTC.

The sample holds many counts of this clonotype. The chain employs TRBV5-6 and TRBJ1-2; TRBD1 matches 9 bases. This CDR3 comprises 15 residues. CDR1 and CDR2 (germline): SGHDT, YYEEEE. The V gene end was trimmed by 1 base and the J gene end by 4 bases; junction bases not matched to a gene: 5. DNA for the CDR3: TGTGCCAGCAGCTTGCTGACAGGGGGGCCCTATGGCTACACCTTC. Translation gives CASSLLTGGPYGYTF.

This clonotype was counted at least ten times. The chain carries TRBV20-1 and TRBJ2-5, with 10 positions matching TRBD2. V trimming: 4 bases; J trimming: 5 bases; junction bases outside the gene matches: 10. The germline V gene encodes CDR1 DFQATT and CDR2 SNEGSKA (reference sequence). CDR3 length equals 15 residues. CDR3: CSAKLSGRAGETQYF. CDR3 coding DNA: TGCAGTGCTAAACTCAGCGGGAGGGCCGGGGAGACCCAGTACTTC.

The chain couples TRBV12-3 or TRBV12-4 to TRBJ2-5; D unresolved. The CDR3 totals 15 residues. Trimming shortened V by 0 bases and J by 4 bases, and 12 bases separated the two germline ends. CDR3 amino acids: CASSLARQVGETQYF. The CDR3 bases are TGTGCCAGCAGTTTAGCGAGGCAGGTTGGAGAGACCCAGTACTTC.

V and J are TRBV5-1 and TRBJ1-1; a possible D gene is TRBD1 (6 bases). The CDR3 consists of 15 residues. The germline V and J ends were trimmed by 2 bases and 6 bases, with 17 bases remaining between them. Germline V lookup: CDR1 SGHRS, CDR2 YFSETQ. In DNA, the CDR3 is TGCGCCAGCAGCTTCACACAGGGTGATAACGCTGAAGCTTTCTTT. Translated: CASSFTQGDNAEAFF. Full variable domain (missing parts from reference TRBV5-1 and TRBJ1-1): KAGVTQTPRYLIKTRGQQVTLSCSPISGHRSVSWYQQTPGQGLQFLFEYFSETQRNKGNFPGRFSGRQFSNSRSEMNVSTLELGDSALYLCASSFTQGDNAEAFFGQGTRLTVV.